This passage covers 10 T cell receptor beta chains from one sample sequenced in a study of cytomegalovirus exposure and HLA in healthy donors. 13 Jbeta primers and 60 Vbeta primers were used for the PCR. Assay used: immunoSEQ multiplex PCR; TCRdb lists only in-frame clones, some missing. The repertoire holds about 160,000 clones, roughly 70% seen once, with more than 2.5% in the top ten. The specimen was PBMCs. The receptors come from a woman aged 25 to 45 in good health and CMV-seronegative.

This chain joins TRBV7-9 and TRBJ2-2; 11 bases align to TRBD2. The V segment lost 2 bases and the J segment 6 bases; nucleotides outside the gene matches: 2. This CDR3 has 15 residues. Per the germline V gene, CDR1 is SEHNR and CDR2 is FQNEAQ (reference sequence). CDR3 amino acids: CASSLTSGSAGELFF. The DNA of the CDR3 is TGTGCCAGCAGCTTAACTAGCGGGAGCGCCGGGGAGCTGTTTTTT.

This clone is a singleton in its sample. The chain uses TRBV21-1 and TRBJ2-7; the table names TRBD2, a call not compared with the DNA. TRBV21-1 is classified as a pseudogene. The CDR3 contains 14 residues. CDR3 sequence reads: CASNPASESYEQYF. The CDR3 region has the DNA TGTGCCAGCAACCCGGCTAGCGAATCCTACGAGCAGTACTTC.

A note on this clone: One end of the junction varies from germline; a read error may be responsible. The chain combines TRBV6-6 with TRBJ1-5, with D uncertain. The CDR3 covers 14 residues. Germline V CDR1 and CDR2: MNHNY, SVGAGI (reference sequence). CDR3: CVSSYSAVNQPQHF. Here the CDR3 DNA reads TGTGTCAGCAGTTACTCGGCAGTCAATCAGCCCCAGCATTTT.

The chain uses TRBV28 and TRBJ2-7; TRBD2 is a possible D gene (6 bases). Looked up from germline, CDR1 is MDHEN and CDR2 is SYDVKM. The CDR3 sequence is 16 residues long. Trimming took 3 bases from V and 0 from J, leaving 15 bases between them. The CDR3 sequence: CASSFLGGENSYEQYF. CDR3 nucleotide sequence: TGTGCCAGCAGTTTCCTCGGCGGGGAAAACTCCTACGAGCAGTACTTC.

The V and J genes are TRBV15 and TRBJ2-3; D not resolved. This CDR3 is built from 16 residues. The germline CDR1 and CDR2 sequences are LNHNV and YYDKDF (reference sequence). Trimming stripped 1 base from V and 1 base from J, with 12 bases between. For the CDR3, the DNA is TGTGCCACCAGCAGAGTAACATTAGCTGGCACAGATACGCAGTATTTT. This translates into CATSRVTLAGTDTQYF.

The genes are TRBV21-1 and TRBJ2-1; the table gives TRBD2 as D, unverified against the DNA. TRBV21-1 has pseudogene status. The CDR3 covers 19 residues. Written as DNA, the CDR3 is TGTGCCAGCAGCAATTGCATTCCGGGACTAGCGGGAGGAAAGTATGAGCAGTTCTTC. Encoded protein: CASSNCIPGLAGGKYEQFF.

The chain is built from TRBV30 and TRBJ1-5; D not certain. The ends were cut back, 1 base at V and 5 bases at J, with 9 bases in the middle. The germline V gene encodes CDR1 GTSNPN and CDR2 SVGIG (reference sequence). This CDR3 contains 13 residues. The CDR3 nucleotides read TGTGCCTGGAGTGCGGCGGTAGATCAGCCCCAGCATTTT. Its protein product is CAWSAAVDQPQHF. Drawing the rest from reference TRBV30 and TRBJ1-5, the complete variable domain is SQTIHQWPATLVQPVGSPLSLECTVEGTSNPNLYWYRQAAGRGLQLLFYSVGIGQISSEVPQNLSASRPQDRQFILSSKKLLLSDSGFYLCAWSAAVDQPQHFGDGTRLSIL.

In its sample, this clone was seen once. This chain uses TRBV28 with TRBJ2-5; TRBD1 aligns across 11 bases. The CDR3 totals 16 residues. CDR1 is MDHEN, CDR2 SYDVKM, per germline. V trimming: 6 bases; J trimming: 5 bases; junction bases outside the gene matches: 11. The CDR3, as DNA: TGTGCCAGCAGGTCCCGGACAGGGGGCAACAAGGAGACCCAGTACTTC. Its translation: CASRSRTGGNKETQYF.

The V gene is TRBV4-2, the J gene TRBJ2-1; no firm D call. V dropped 0 bases and J dropped 7 bases, with 13 bases sitting between them. The CDR3 is made up of 15 amino acids. In germline, CDR1 is LGHNA, CDR2 YNFKEQ. CDR3 region: CASSQDLSSTNEQFF. The CDR3 region has the DNA TGTGCCAGCAGCCAAGATCTTTCGTCTACGAATGAGCAGTTCTTC.

The chain joins TRBV28 to TRBJ1-2, with TRBD1 matching over 7 bases. CDR1 and CDR2 (germline): MDHEN, SYDVKM. The trim removed 10 bases at V and 1 base at J, leaving 3 bases unmatched. CDR3 length equals 12 residues. The CDR3 sequence: CATRDSNYGYTF. CDR3 DNA sequence: TGTGCCACACGGGACAGTAACTATGGCTACACCTTC.